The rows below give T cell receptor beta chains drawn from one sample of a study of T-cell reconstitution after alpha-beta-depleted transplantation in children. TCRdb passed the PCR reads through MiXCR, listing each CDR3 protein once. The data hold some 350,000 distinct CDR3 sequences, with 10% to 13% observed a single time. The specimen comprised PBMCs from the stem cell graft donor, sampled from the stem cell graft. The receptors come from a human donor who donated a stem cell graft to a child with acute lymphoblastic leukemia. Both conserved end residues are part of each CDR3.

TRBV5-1	CASSLDRLNTEAFF
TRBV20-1	CSARTSAHYEQYF
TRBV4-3	CASSLDRASTEAFF
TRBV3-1	CASSPDLNYGYTF
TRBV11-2	CASSLEGSSSYNEQFF
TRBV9	CASSVEGGRQNIQYF
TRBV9	CASSVGDRGREAFF
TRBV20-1	CSASEDRAPGSPLHF
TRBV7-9	CASSPQTPGLVGEQFF
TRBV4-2	CASSPDRVTEAFF
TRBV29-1	CSVEDGTRDRARLGPYEQYF
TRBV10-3	CAISGDNEQFF